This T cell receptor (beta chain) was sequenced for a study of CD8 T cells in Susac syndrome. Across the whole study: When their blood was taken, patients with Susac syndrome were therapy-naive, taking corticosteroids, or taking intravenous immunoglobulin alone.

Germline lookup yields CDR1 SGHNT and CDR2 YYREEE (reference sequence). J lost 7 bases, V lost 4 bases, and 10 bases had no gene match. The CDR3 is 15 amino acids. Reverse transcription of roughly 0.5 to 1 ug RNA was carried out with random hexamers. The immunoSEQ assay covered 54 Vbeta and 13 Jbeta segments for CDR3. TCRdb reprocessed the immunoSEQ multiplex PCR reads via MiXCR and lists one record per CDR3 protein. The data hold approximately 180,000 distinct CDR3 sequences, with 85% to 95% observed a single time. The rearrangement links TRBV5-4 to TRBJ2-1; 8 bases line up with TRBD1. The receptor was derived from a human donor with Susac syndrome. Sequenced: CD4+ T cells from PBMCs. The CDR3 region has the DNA TGTGCCAGCAGCCAACCCGGGACAGGCAAAAATGAGCAGTTCTTC. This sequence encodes CASSQPGTGKNEQFF.